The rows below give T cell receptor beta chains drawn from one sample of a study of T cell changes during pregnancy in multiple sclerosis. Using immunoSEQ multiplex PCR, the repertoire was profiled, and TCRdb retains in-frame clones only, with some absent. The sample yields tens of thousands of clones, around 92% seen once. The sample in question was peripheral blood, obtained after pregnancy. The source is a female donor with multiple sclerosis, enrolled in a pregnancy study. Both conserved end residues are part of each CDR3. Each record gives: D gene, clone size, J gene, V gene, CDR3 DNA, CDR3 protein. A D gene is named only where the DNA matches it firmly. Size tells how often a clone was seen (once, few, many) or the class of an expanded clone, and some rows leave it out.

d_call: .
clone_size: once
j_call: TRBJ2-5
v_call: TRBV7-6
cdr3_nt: TGTGCCAGCAGCTTAGCGAAGGGAGGGACCCAGTACTTC
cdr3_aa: CASSLAKGGTQYF

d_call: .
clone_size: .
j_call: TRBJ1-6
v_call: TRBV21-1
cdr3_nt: TGTGCCAGCAGCTCCATTAGGCAGGATGTAAACAGCTCCTATAATTCACCCCTCCACTTT
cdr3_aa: CASSSIRQDVNSSYNSPLHF

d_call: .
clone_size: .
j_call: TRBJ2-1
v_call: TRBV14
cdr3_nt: TGTGCCAGCAGCCAGGGCCGGGGTGAGCGGGCAAACAATGAGCAGTTCTTC
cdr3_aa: CASSQGRGERANNEQFF

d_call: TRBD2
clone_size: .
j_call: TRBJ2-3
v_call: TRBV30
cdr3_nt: TGTGCCTGGAGTGTAGCGGGGGGGCGGGCAGATACGCAGTATTTT
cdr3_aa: CAWSVAGGRADTQYF

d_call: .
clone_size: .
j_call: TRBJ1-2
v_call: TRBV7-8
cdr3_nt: TGTGCCAGCAGCTTAGAGTCAGGCTATGGCTACACCTTC
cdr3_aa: CASSLESGYGYTF

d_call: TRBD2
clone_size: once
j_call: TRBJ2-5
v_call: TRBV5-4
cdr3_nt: TGTGCCAGCAGCTGGACTAGCGGGGGGGTTTTGGAGACCCAGTACTTC
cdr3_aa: CASSWTSGGVLETQYF

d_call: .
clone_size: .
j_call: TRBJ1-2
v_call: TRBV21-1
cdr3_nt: TGTGCCAGCAGCAACTTAGACTATGGCTACACCTTC
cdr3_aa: CASSNLDYGYTF

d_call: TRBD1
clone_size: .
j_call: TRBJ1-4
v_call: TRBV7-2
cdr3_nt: TGTGCCAGCAGCCTTCAGACAGGGCCTAATGAAAAACTGTTTTTT
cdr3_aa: CASSLQTGPNEKLFF

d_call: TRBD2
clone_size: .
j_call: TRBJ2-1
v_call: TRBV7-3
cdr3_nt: TGTGCCAGCAGCTTAGGACTAGCGGGGGGCTATGAGCAGTTCTTC
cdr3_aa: CASSLGLAGGYEQFF

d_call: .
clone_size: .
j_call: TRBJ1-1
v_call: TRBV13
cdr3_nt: TGTGCCAGCAGCTTAGGCCGAGGGCACTACACTGAAGCTTTCTTT
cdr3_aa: CASSLGRGHYTEAFF

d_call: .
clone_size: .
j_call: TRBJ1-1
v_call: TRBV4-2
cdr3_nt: TGTGCCAGCAGCCAAGGGACAGTAAGAGACATGAACACTGAAGCTTTCTTT
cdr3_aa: CASSQGTVRDMNTEAFF

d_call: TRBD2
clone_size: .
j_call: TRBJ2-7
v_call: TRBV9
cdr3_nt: TGTGCCAGCAGCGTAGCTACCAGCGGGGATTACGAGCAGTACTTC
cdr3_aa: CASSVATSGDYEQYF

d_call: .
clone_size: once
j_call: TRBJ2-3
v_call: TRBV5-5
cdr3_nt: TGTGCCAGCAGCTTGGACAGTCGCACAGATACGCAGTATTTT
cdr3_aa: CASSLDSRTDTQYF

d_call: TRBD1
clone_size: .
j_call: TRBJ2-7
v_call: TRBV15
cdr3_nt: TGTGCCACCAGCAGAGTAGGGGGACAGGGGATTTTC
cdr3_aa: CATSRVGGQGIF

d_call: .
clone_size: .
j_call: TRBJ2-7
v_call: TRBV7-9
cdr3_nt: TGTGCCAGCAGCTTACCGGGCGGGACAGCGTACTACGAGCAGTACTTC
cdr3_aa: CASSLPGGTAYYEQYF

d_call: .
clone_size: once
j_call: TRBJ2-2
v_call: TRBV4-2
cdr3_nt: TGTGCCAGCAGCCAATCATCAGGGGTCCCAAACACCGGGGAGCTGTTTTTT
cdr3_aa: CASSQSSGVPNTGELFF

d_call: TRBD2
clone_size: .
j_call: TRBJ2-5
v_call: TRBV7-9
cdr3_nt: TGTGCCAGCAGCTACGCTTTGCGGGGGGACGTACAAGAGACCCAGTACTTC
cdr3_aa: CASSYALRGDVQETQYF

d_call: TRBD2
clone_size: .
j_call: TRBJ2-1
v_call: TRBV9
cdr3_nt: TGTGCCAGCAGCGTAGGCGCGGGGGGCCCCTATGAGCAGTTCTTC
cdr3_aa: CASSVGAGGPYEQFF

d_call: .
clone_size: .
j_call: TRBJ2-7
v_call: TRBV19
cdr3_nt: TGTGCCAGTAGTATTTGGGCGGGGGAGCAGTACTTC
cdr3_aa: CASSIWAGEQYF

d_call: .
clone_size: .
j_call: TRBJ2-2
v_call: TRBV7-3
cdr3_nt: TGTGCCAGCAGCTTTGCGGAGTCCGGGGAGCTGTTTTTT
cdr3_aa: CASSFAESGELFF

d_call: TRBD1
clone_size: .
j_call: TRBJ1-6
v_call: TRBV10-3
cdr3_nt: TGTGCCATCAGTGAGTCGATGGGACAGGGGGGTTCACCCCTCCACTTT
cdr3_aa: CAISESMGQGGSPLHF

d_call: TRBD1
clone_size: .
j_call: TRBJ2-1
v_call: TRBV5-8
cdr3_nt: TGTGCCAGCGTTCCTGCGGACAGGGTTAACATTGAGCTGTTCTTC
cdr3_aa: CASVPADRVNIELFF

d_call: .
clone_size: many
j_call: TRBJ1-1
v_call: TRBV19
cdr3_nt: TGTGCCAGTGGGCAAGGATCGGGAGGGTTCACTGAAGCTTTCTTT
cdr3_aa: CASGQGSGGFTEAFF

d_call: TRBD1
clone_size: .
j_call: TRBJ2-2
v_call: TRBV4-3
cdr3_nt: TGCGCCAGCAGCCAAGCCGAGACAGGGTCCGGGGAGCTGTTTTTT
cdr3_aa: CASSQAETGSGELFF

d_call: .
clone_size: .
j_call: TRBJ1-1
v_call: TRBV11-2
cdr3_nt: TGTGCCAGCAGCTTAGAGGCGGGGAATTCTGAAGCTTTCTTT
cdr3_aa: CASSLEAGNSEAFF

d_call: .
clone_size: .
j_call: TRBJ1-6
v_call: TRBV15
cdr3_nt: TGTGCCACCAGCAGAGTCCAGGCCTATAATTCACCCCTCCACTTT
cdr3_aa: CATSRVQAYNSPLHF

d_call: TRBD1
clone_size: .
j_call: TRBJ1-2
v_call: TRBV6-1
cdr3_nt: TGTGCCAGCAGTGAATCAGGACGGGGACAGGACTATGGCTACACCTTC
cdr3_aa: CASSESGRGQDYGYTF

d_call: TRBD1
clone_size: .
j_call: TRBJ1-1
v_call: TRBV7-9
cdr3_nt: TGTGCCAGCAGCTCACAGGGGAACGTGAACACTGAAGCTTTCTTT
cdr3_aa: CASSSQGNVNTEAFF

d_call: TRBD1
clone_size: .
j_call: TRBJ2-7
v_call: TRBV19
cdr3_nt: TGTGCCAGTAGTTCCCCGGGACAGGGTTCCTACGAGCAGTACTTC
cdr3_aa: CASSSPGQGSYEQYF

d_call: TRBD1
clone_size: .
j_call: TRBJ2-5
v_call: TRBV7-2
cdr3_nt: TGTGCCAGCAGCTTGGACAGGTTCCAAGAGACCCAGTACTTC
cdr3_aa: CASSLDRFQETQYF

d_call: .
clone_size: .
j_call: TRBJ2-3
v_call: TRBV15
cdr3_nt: TGTGCCACCAGCCGACACAAAGTTGGGCCAGAAGATACGCAGTATTTT
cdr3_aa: CATSRHKVGPEDTQYF

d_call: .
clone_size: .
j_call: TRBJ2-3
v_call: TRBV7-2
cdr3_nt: TGTGCCAGCAGCTTAGTACGTGGGGAACTCGGGGAATTAGATACGCAGTATTTT
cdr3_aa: CASSLVRGELGELDTQYF